This TCR beta chain derives from a study of cytomegalovirus exposure and HLA in healthy donors. To note about this clone: The antigen remains undetermined.

Primers: 60 Vbeta forward and 13 Jbeta reverse. Original data processing: Among the unique TCR beta chains that a later analysis counted, 70 million to 85 million in all, approximately 12 million were shared. Generated by immunoSEQ multiplex PCR, the TCRdb table keeps only in-frame clones and is missing some. That table is the source of V, J and clone size, and D and trimming were worked out from the DNA. The sample carries more than 85,000 clones, less than 70% recorded once. Overall study findings and caveats: Common viral pathogens seemed, in a later analysis, to connect with several of the most significant clusters.

Germline CDR1 is LNHNV and CDR2 is YYDKDF (reference sequence). Trimming stripped 8 bases from V and 6 bases from J, with 17 bases between. The CDR3 loop spans 15 amino acids. The sequenced sample consisted of PBMCs. The chain has TRBV15 and TRBJ1-6; tentative D call: TRBD1 (5 bases). The clonotype was recovered from a woman aged 70-85 years in good health and CMV-seropositive. This CDR3 is CATSFRGFGNSPLHF. In nucleotides, the CDR3 is TGTGCCACCTCTTTTAGGGGTTTTGGTAATTCACCCCTCCACTTT.